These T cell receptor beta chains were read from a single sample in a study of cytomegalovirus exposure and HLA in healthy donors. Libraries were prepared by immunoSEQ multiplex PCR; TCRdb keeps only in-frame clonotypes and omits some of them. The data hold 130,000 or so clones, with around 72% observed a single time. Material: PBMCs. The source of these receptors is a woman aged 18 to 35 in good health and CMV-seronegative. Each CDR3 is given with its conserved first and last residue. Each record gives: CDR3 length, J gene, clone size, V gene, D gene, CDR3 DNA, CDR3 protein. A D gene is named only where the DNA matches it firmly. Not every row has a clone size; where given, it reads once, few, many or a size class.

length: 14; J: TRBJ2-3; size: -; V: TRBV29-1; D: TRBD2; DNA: TGCAGCGTAAGGACTAGCGGGAATACAGATACGCAGTATTTT; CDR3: CSVRTSGNTDTQYF
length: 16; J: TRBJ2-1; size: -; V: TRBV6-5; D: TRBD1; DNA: TGTGCCAGCAGTTCTAACCGGGACAGAGGAGGAAATGAGCAGTTCTTC; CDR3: CASSSNRDRGGNEQFF
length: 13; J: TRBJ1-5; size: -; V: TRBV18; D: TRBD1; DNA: TGTGCCAGCTCACCGACAGGGGACCAGCCCCAGCATTTT; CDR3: CASSPTGDQPQHF
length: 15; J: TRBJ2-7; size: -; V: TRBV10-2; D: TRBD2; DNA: TGCGCCAGCAGTGACGGTACTAGCGGGAGACTGAGGCAGTACTTC; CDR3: CASSDGTSGRLRQYF
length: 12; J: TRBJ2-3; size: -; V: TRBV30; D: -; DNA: TGTGCCTGGAGTGTCAGGGCAGATACGCAGTATTTT; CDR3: CAWSVRADTQYF
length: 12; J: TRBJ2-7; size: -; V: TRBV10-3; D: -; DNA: TGTGCCATTGCGACAGCGTCCTACGAGCAGTACTTC; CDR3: CAIATASYEQYF
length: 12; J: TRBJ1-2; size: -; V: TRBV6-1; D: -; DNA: TGTGCCAGCAGTGAGCCGGGGGTAAGGGACACCTTC; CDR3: CASSEPGVRDTF
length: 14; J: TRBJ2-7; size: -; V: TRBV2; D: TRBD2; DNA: TGTGCCAGCAGTGGCCTAGCGGATACCTACGAGCAGTACTTC; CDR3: CASSGLADTYEQYF
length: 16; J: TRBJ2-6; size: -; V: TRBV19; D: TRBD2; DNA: TGTGCCAGTAGTACCGGGACTAGCGGGCGCGCCAACGTCCTGACTTTC; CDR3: CASSTGTSGRANVLTF
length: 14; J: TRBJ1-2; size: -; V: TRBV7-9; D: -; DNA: TGTGCCAGCAGCCGGCCCCCGACAGGCCATGGCTACACCTTC; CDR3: CASSRPPTGHGYTF
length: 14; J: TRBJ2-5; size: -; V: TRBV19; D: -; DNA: TGTGCCAGTAGTATCAGGGCCGGGTCAGAGACCCAGTACTTC; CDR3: CASSIRAGSETQYF
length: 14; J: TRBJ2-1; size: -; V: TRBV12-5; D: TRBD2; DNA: TGTGCTAGTGGTTTCACCGGGAGGGAGATTGAGCAGTTCTTC; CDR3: CASGFTGREIEQFF
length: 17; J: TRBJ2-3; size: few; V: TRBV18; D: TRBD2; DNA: TGTGCCAGCTCACCACGACTTCGGTCGGGAGGGACAGATACGCAGTATTTT; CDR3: CASSPRLRSGGTDTQYF
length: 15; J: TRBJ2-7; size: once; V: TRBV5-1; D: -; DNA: TGCGCCAGCACCGAGTTCGGCGGTAGCGGCTACGAGCAGTACTTC; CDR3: CASTEFGGSGYEQYF
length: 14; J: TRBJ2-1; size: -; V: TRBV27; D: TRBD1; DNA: TGTGCCAGTGCCGACAGGGGCGCGGACAATGAGCAGTTCTTC; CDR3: CASADRGADNEQFF
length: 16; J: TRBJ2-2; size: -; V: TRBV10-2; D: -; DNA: TGCGCCAGCAGTGAGCCTGAGGGTTGGAACACCGGGGAGCTGTTTTTT; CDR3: CASSEPEGWNTGELFF
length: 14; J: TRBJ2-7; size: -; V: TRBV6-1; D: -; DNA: TGTGCCAGCAGTGAAGCAACAGACTCCTACGAGCAGTACTTC; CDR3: CASSEATDSYEQYF
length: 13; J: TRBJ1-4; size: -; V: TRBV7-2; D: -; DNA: TGTGCCAGCAGCCCGGGAGGGAATGAAAAACTGTTTTTT; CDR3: CASSPGGNEKLFF
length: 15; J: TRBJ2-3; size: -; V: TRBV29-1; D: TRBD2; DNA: TGCAGCGCTGGGGCCAGCGGGAGAAGGACAGATACGCAGTATTTT; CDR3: CSAGASGRRTDTQYF
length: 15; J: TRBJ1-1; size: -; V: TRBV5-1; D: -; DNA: TGCGCCAGCAGCAGGGAGACGGGGGTGAACACTGAAGCTTTCTTT; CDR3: CASSRETGVNTEAFF
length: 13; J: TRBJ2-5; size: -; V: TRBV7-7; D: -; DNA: TGTGCCAGCAGCTTTTCCCCGGGAGAGACCCAGTACTTC; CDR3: CASSFSPGETQYF
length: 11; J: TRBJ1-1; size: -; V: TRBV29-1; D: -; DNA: TGCAGCGTTCGGGTGAACACTGAAGCTTTCTTT; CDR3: CSVRVNTEAFF
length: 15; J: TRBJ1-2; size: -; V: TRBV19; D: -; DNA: TGTGCCAGTAGGAAGCCGGCCGGAGCTAACTATGGCTACACCTTC; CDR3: CASRKPAGANYGYTF
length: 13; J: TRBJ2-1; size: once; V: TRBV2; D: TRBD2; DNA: TGTTCGACCGGGGGGATAGCCCTCAATGAGCAGTTCTTC; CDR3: CSTGGIALNEQFF
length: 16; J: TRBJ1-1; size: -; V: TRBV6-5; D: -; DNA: TGTGCCAGCAGTTACGACTCAGACAAGCGGGGGCTTGAAGCTTTCTTT; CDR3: CASSYDSDKRGLEAFF
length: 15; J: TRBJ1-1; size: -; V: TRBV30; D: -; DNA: TGTGCCTGGAGTGTAAGAGGACACGTGAACACTGAAGCTTTCTTT; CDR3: CAWSVRGHVNTEAFF
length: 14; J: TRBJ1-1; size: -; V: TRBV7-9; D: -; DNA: TGTGCCAGCATGCCCGCGGGGAGGGGCACTGAAGCTTTCTTT; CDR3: CASMPAGRGTEAFF
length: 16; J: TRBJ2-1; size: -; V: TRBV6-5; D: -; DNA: TGTGCCAGCAGTTACTCGGTTGGGAGCTCCTACAATGAGCAGTTCTTC; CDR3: CASSYSVGSSYNEQFF
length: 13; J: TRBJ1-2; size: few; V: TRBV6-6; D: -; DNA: TGTGCCAGCAGTTACGGGGAGGTTGATGGCTACACCTTC; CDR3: CASSYGEVDGYTF
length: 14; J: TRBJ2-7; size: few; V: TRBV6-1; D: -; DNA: TGTGCCAGTAGTAGACAGGGAGGCTCCTACGAGCAGTACTTC; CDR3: CASSRQGGSYEQYF
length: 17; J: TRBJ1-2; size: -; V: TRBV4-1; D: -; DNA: TGCGCCAGCAGCCAAGACCACTTGGCCCTACTAGGCTATGGCTACACCTTC; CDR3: CASSQDHLALLGYGYTF
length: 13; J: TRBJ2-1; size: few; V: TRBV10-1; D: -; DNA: TGCGCCAGCAGTGAGAGGACTAACAATGAGCAGTTCTTC; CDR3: CASSERTNNEQFF
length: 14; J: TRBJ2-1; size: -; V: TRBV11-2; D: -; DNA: TGTGCCAGCAGCGCCAGGAGGTGGGGGCATGAGCAGTTCTTC; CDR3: CASSARRWGHEQFF
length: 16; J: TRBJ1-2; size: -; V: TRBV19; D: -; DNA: TGTGCCAGTAGTAGGGAAGCGGGGAGTGGGAACTATGGCTACACCTTC; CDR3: CASSREAGSGNYGYTF
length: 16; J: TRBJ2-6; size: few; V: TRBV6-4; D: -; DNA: TGTGCCAGCAGTGGCTACAGCAGCTCTGGGGCCAACGTCCTGACTTTC; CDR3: CASSGYSSSGANVLTF
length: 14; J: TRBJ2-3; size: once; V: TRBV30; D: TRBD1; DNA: TGTGCCTGGAGCAAACAGGGGATCACAGATACGCAGTATTTT; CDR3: CAWSKQGITDTQYF
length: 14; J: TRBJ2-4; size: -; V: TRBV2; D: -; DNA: TGTGCCAGCAGTGAAGTCTCGCGGGGACCATCTCAGTACTTC; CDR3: CASSEVSRGPSQYF
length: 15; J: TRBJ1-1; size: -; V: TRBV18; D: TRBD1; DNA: TGTGCCAGCTCACCTAGAAACCGGGACAGCAACGAAGCTTTCTTT; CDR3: CASSPRNRDSNEAFF
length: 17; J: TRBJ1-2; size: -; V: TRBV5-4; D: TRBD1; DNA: TGTGCCAGCAGCTCATACCGGGACAGGGAAGGAGATGATGGCTACACCTTC; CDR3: CASSSYRDREGDDGYTF
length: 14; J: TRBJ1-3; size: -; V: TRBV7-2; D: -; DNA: TGTGCCAGCAGCCCGGGCGGGGCTGGAAACACCATATATTTT; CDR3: CASSPGGAGNTIYF
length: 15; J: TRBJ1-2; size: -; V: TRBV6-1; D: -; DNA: TGTGCCAGCAGTGGATACAGCGGAGCTAACTATGGCTACACCTTC; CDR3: CASSGYSGANYGYTF
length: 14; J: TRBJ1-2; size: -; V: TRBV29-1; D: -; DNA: TGCAGCGTTGAAGATGGAGAACGGCGCTATGGCTACACCTTC; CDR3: CSVEDGERRYGYTF
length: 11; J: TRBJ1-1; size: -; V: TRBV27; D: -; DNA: TGTGCCAGCAGAACAGGAACTGAAGCTTTCTTT; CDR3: CASRTGTEAFF
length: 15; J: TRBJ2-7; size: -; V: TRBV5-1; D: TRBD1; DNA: TGCGCCAGCAGCTTAGGCACGGGACAGCTCTTCGAGCAGTACTTC; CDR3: CASSLGTGQLFEQYF
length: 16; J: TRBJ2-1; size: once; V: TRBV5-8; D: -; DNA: TGTGCCAGCAGCGCGAGACAGGCTGGGTCCTACAATGAGCAGTTCTTC; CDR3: CASSARQAGSYNEQFF
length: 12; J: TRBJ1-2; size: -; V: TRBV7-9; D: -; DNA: TGTGCCAGCAGCTCCCAGGGGTATGGCTACACCTTC; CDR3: CASSSQGYGYTF
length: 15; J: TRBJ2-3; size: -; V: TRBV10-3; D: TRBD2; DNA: TGTGCCATCAGCCTGGGACTAGCGGGAGGAGATACGCAGTATTTT; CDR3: CAISLGLAGGDTQYF
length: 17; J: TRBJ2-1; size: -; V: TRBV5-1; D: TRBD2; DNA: TGCGCCAGCAGCCTAATTAAAGCGGGAGTAGGTAATAATGAGCAGTTCTTC; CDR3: CASSLIKAGVGNNEQFF
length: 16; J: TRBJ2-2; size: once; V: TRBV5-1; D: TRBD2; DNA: TGCGCCAGCAGGCTAGCGGGAGGCTCGAACACCGGGGAGCTGTTTTTT; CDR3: CASRLAGGSNTGELFF
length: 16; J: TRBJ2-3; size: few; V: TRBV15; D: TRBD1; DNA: TGTGCCACCAGCGGATTAGGGACAGGGCGCACAGATACGCAGTATTTT; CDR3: CATSGLGTGRTDTQYF
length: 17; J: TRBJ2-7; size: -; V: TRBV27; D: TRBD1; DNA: TGTGCCAGCAGTTTAGTTGAGGGGACAGGGTATATCAACGAGCAGTACTTC; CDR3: CASSLVEGTGYINEQYF
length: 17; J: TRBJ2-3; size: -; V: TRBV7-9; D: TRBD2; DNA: TGTGCCAGCAGCCCATCCCCCCGACTAGCCCTGGCAGATACGCAGTATTTT; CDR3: CASSPSPRLALADTQYF